This T cell receptor beta chain was recorded in a study of T cells in Graves' hyperthyroidism and ophthalmopathy (dated by TCRdb to about 2019). With regard to the full study: Peripheral blood samples were taken at the time of initial diagnosis, prior to any treatment. According to the paper, TCR Vbeta CDR3 sequencing was carried out on 120 to 150 peripheral blood samples, which came from approximately 43 ophthalmopathy, 70 to 80 hyperthyroidism and some 17 progressor patients. Whether ophthalmopathy could be predicted prospectively was tested in an independent validation cohort made up of roughly 19 hyperthyroidism patients plus 17 patients who later progressed to ophthalmopathy. After sampling, hyperthyroidism patients received methimazole starting at 30 mg daily, and ophthalmopathy patients received high-dose intravenous methylprednisolone. Thyroid tissue and blood T-cell repertoires from about six Graves' hyperthyroidism patients were also compared in the study. The 80 to 100 discovery patients were randomly divided into training and test sets at a 7:3 ratio. A discovery cohort of about a hundred patients, 43 with Graves' ophthalmopathy and 55 to 60 with stable Graves' hyperthyroidism, was used to find distinguishing TCR V-J signatures.

Moderately to severely active disease, a Clinical Activity Score of at least 3, a NOSPECS grade of at least 4, and a duration under 3 months were present in ophthalmopathy patients. Any patient with an uncontrolled infection, another autoimmune disease, pregnancy or lactation was excluded. Diagnoses relied on clinical symptoms, serum thyroxine and TRAb, thyroid ultrasound and orbital computed tomography. Ficoll-Paque density gradient centrifugation was used to isolate PBMCs from about 9.4 ml of fresh peripheral blood. Total RNA was extracted using Trizol reagent, and RNA quality was assessed on an Agilent 2100 Bioanalyzer. Note on this clonotype: Its antigen remains undetermined. Nothing much larger sits one base from this clone, and base qualities are not available.

Trimming takes 3 bases off V and 1 base off J; junction bases not matched to a gene: 6. The CDR3 runs 18 residues from the cysteine to the phenylalanine. The entry retains the CDR3 DNA only, 54 bases that are in frame from base 1. CDR1 SNHLY and CDR2 FYNNEI are derived from the germline V gene. Amplification of TCR beta CDR3 regions was carried out from RNA transcripts. For the first round of RT-PCR on the TCR CDR3, the HTBI primer set was used together with the Qiagen OneStep RT-PCR kit. The libraries were constructed in a second round of multiplex PCR and then size-selected and purified. The libraries were sequenced on an Illumina HiSeq2000 using paired-end 100 bp reads. Per the original workflow: Raw data were processed with SOAPnuke, discarding reads with adapters, uncalled bases, mean Phred below 15, or no exact constant-primer or identifier match. High-quality paired reads were merged with COPE v1.2.5, and unique nucleotide sequences were defined as clonotypes. MiTCR v1.1 was used to align the clonotypes against IMGT TRBV, TRBD and TRBJ reference segments. Only V-J combinations with frequency above 0.0001, covering about 99% of repertoires, were analysed. The TCS score was defined as the ratio of F50 (clonal expansion) to E x V (chaos), calculated using BLOSUM62-based TCRdist between CDR3 peptides within each V-J. Welch's t-statistics and random forest reduced several hundred V-J features to 10 to 15, which were used in a naive Bayes classifier (R e1071). TCRdb reanalyzed the raw reads on its own, using fastp at Q25 for trimming and MiXCR for clone calling, and kept in-frame beta chains. One record per CDR3 amino acid sequence lists the most common genes and DNA. The V and J calls were not made by the authors but by TCRdb's processing. The sample data list approximately 690,000 distinct CDR3 sequences, and more than 20% of these were observed just once. Together, the top ten hold 34% of the sample.

What the research found in general, with its limitations: Most expanded thyroid clonotypes (frequency above 0.001) were also detected in blood, a finding suggesting that blood repertoires may reflect thyroid immune responses. A 13 V-J signature model separated ophthalmopathy from stable hyperthyroidism, with nearly 90% sensitivity and 81% to 83% specificity in cross-validation and 80%/75% in testing. In validation, the model predicted progression to ophthalmopathy a median of roughly 6.1 months before onset, with approximately 70% sensitivity and 72.22% specificity. Sample size was not statistically predetermined, and investigators were not blinded to group allocation.

Sequencing was performed on blood. The rearranged segments are TRBV2 and TRBJ2-5; 15 junctional bases match TRBD2. This clonotype was obtained from a man in his thirties or forties with Graves' ophthalmopathy. The nucleotide sequence reads as follows: TGTGCCAGCAGTGATACCGGGACTAGCGGGAGGTCCCAAGAGACCCAGTACTTC. The translation is CASSDTGTSGRSQETQYF.